Presented here are 16 T cell receptor beta chains from one specimen sequenced in a study of T cells in narcolepsy. The table came from immunoSEQ multiplex PCR; TCRdb's copy has only in-frame clones and leaves some out. The data hold fewer than 30,000 clones, with around nine tenths observed a single time. What was sequenced was CD45RA- memory CD4+ T cells from PBMCs. Every receptor here comes from a human donor with narcolepsy.

Only one count was recorded for this clone. The chain couples TRBV5-5 to TRBJ2-7; D ambiguous. This CDR3 has 16 amino acids. Germline assignment: CDR1 SGHKS and CDR2 YYEKEE (reference sequence). Trimming took off 4 bases at V and 0 bases at J, with 17 bases between the two ends. The CDR3 loop is CASSGKGTKVSYEQYF. The CDR3 DNA reads as TGTGCCAGCAGCGGGAAGGGCACTAAGGTCTCCTACGAGCAGTACTTC.

The V and J genes are TRBV6-5 and TRBJ2-7, with 8 bases lining up with TRBD1. Germline loops: CDR1 MNHEY, CDR2 SVGAGI. The CDR3 runs 13 residues. V trimming: 5 bases; J trimming: 3 bases; junction bases outside the gene matches: 3. In DNA, the CDR3 is TGTGCCAGCAGTAGTGGACAGGGCTACGAGCAGTACTTC. It is translated as CASSSGQGYEQYF.

CDR3 sequence reads: CASSPPYVNEQFF. The CDR3, as DNA: TGTGCCAGTAGCCCACCTTATGTTAATGAGCAGTTCTTC. V and J are TRBV19 and TRBJ2-1; no definite D call. This CDR3 comprises 13 residues. Trimming left V 6 bases short and J 7 bases short, with 13 bases between. CDR1 is LNHDA, CDR2 SQIVND, per germline (reference sequence).

Points on this clone: Other nucleotide sequences in the sample specify the same CDR3. The chain is built from TRBV5-1 and TRBJ2-5, with D hard to call. Germline V CDR1 and CDR2: SGHRS, YFSETQ. This CDR3 spans 13 amino acids. V lost 0 bases and J 3 bases, leaving 6 bases between the germline ends. The chain's CDR3 is CASSLGVEETQYF. The CDR3, as DNA: TGCGCCAGCAGCTTGGGGGTTGAAGAGACCCAGTACTTC.

J is TRBJ2-7 and V is TRBV6-1, with D tentatively TRBD1 (6 bases). Germline V gene data show CDR1 as MNHNS and CDR2 as SASEGT. The CDR3 consists of 14 residues. Trimming took off 1 base at V and 7 bases at J, with 14 bases between the two ends. The DNA for the CDR3 is TGTGCCAGCAGTGAAGACAGGGTCGTCGAAGAGCAGTACTTC. Protein sequence: CASSEDRVVEEQYF.

By frequency in the sample, this clone is medium-sized. At the DNA level, this CDR3 is encoded by other sequences in the same sample as well. The CDR3 loop is CASSISDSGNTIYF. DNA for the CDR3: TGTGCCAGTAGTATCTCCGACTCTGGAAACACCATATATTTT. The rearrangement joins TRBV19 to TRBJ1-3; unclear D gene. Germline V gives CDR1 LNHDA, CDR2 SQIVND (reference sequence). V was cut by 3 bases and J by 0 bases, with 6 bases left in between. This CDR3 is 14 amino acids long.

A few counts support this clone. The chain recombines TRBV5-5 with TRBJ1-2; TRBD1 is a possible D gene (6 bases). Trimming stripped 0 bases from V and 0 bases from J, with 12 bases between. The CDR3 extends over 16 amino acids. Germline CDR1 SGHKS, CDR2 YYEKEE (reference sequence). In DNA, the CDR3 is TGTGCCAGCAGCTTGGATCTGGGGGCTACTAACTATGGCTACACCTTC. It specifies CASSLDLGATNYGYTF.

The genes are TRBV5-1 and TRBJ1-2; D might be TRBD1 (6 bases). This CDR3 contains 13 residues. Trimming shortened V by 6 bases and J by 5 bases, and 14 bases separated the two germline ends. Germline V gene data show CDR1 as SGHRS and CDR2 as YFSETQ. CDR3 in amino acids: CASNYNTGYGYTF. CDR3 DNA: TGCGCCAGCAACTACAATACAGGGTATGGCTACACCTTC.

The gene calls are TRBV29-1 and TRBJ1-1, with TRBD1 matching over 11 bases. Germline loops: CDR1 SQVTM, CDR2 ANQGSEA. Trimming cost V 8 bases and J 7 bases; bases outside gene matches: 9. The CDR3 is 13 amino acids. Here the CDR3 DNA reads TGCAGCATAAGGGGGACAGGGGGTGTTGAAGCTTTCTTT. Translating gives CSIRGTGGVEAFF.

This rearrangement joins TRBV28 to TRBJ1-1; 8 nucleotides agree with TRBD1. The CDR3 is 13 residues long. V lost 5 bases and J lost 5; bases outside the gene matches: 4. Looked up from germline, CDR1 is MDHEN and CDR2 is SYDVKM. The CDR3: CASSRQGRTEAFF. CDR3 sequence (DNA): TGTGCCAGCAGTCGACAGGGGAGGACTGAAGCTTTCTTT.

The chain employs TRBV18 and TRBJ2-2; D gene ambiguous. V was cut by 6 bases and J by 2 bases, with 1 base left in between. In germline, CDR1 is KGHSH, CDR2 LQKENI. The length of the CDR3 is 11 residues. This CDR3 reads CASSNTGELFF. The CDR3 DNA is TGTGCCAGCTCTAACACCGGGGAGCTGTTTTTT.

Only one count was recorded for this clone. V gene TRBV10-3 combines with J gene TRBJ2-1; 13 bases are a match to TRBD2. Trimming at V came to 5 bases and at J to 7 bases, leaving 11 bases not matched to a gene. CDR3 length: 17 residues. Looked up from germline, CDR1 is ENHRY and CDR2 is SYGVKD. The CDR3 here is CAISLSGTSGVRNEQFF. CDR3 coding DNA: TGTGCCATCAGTCTGAGCGGGACTAGCGGGGTACGGAATGAGCAGTTCTTC.

This chain links TRBV19 with TRBJ1-4; tentatively, D is TRBD1 (5 bases). The V gene's germline CDR1 is LNHDA and CDR2 SQIVND (reference sequence). Trimming stripped 1 base from V and 3 bases from J, with 24 bases between. CDR3 length: 20 amino acids. The CDR3 loop is CASSIGRGGTSPSPNEKLFF. CDR3 coding DNA: TGTGCCAGTAGTATAGGCCGGGGAGGGACGTCCCCGAGTCCTAATGAAAAACTGTTTTTT.

This rearrangement joins TRBV13 to TRBJ2-7; D may match TRBD1 or TRBD2 (6 bases each). Trimming removed 3 bases at V and 4 bases at J, with 13 bases between. Germline CDR1 PRHDT, CDR2 FYEKMQ (reference sequence). The CDR3 sequence is 14 residues long. The CDR3 here is CASSLGGARYEQYF. The CDR3 coding sequence is TGTGCCAGCAGCTTGGGGGGCGCCCGGTACGAGCAGTACTTC.

The V call is TRBV7-2, the J call TRBJ2-5; a possible D gene is TRBD2 (6 bases). Between the trimmed V and J ends, which lost 5 bases and 7 bases, there was a span of 17 bases. The V gene's germline CDR1 is SGHTA and CDR2 FQGNSA. This CDR3 has 14 amino acids. The DNA of the CDR3 is TGTGCCAGCAGCCCCCCGGCGGGGAGTGGGACCCAGTACTTC. Its protein product is CASSPPAGSGTQYF.

This clone occurred a few times. The gene calls are TRBV5-4 and TRBJ2-5, with D hard to call. The CDR3 sequence is 11 residues long. With 1 base removed from V and 4 bases from J, the gap between germline ends came to 2 bases. The germline V gene encodes CDR1 SGHNT and CDR2 YYREEE (reference sequence). For the CDR3, the DNA is TGTGCCAGCAGCTTGTTAGAGACCCAGTACTTC. As protein: CASSLLETQYF.